These 3 T cell receptor beta chains were all obtained from the same sample, sequenced in a study of blood T cell repertoires in COVID-19. Here immunoSEQ multiplex PCR was the method, and the copy in TCRdb shows in-frame clones only, minus some. The sample holds 50,000 to 60,000 clones, about 88% seen once. Input material: peripheral blood. All receptors come from a man in his sixties with acute or convalescent COVID-19.

This clone has only a few counts. This rearrangement joins TRBV9 to TRBJ2-2; TRBD1 might be the D (6 bases). Trimming pared 0 bases from V and 7 bases from J, leaving 10 bases between. The CDR3 spans 14 residues. Looked up from germline, CDR1 is SGDLS and CDR2 is YYNGEE. The CDR3 is CASSVGGRVGELFF. In DNA, the CDR3 is TGTGCCAGCAGCGTAGGGGGGCGGGTCGGGGAGCTGTTTTTT.

The chain has TRBV5-4 and TRBJ2-7, with D tentatively TRBD1 (6 bases). The germline V and J ends were trimmed by 3 bases and 2 bases, with 15 bases remaining between them. There are 15 residues in the CDR3. Germline loops: CDR1 SGHNT, CDR2 YYREEE (reference sequence). CDR3 loop: CASSWPDSWTYEQYF. The CDR3 DNA sequence: TGTGCCAGCAGCTGGCCGGACAGCTGGACCTACGAGCAGTACTTC.

This clone showed up just once. The J gene is TRBJ1-1, the V gene TRBV5-6; possible D gene TRBD1, 5 bases. Germline-derived CDR1 and CDR2 are SGHDT and YYEEEE. Trimming pared 4 bases from V and 6 bases from J, leaving 16 bases between. CDR3 length equals 14 residues. CDR3 in amino acids: CASSPQRWGAEAFF. As DNA, the CDR3 is TGTGCCAGCAGCCCCCAACGGTGGGGCGCTGAAGCTTTCTTT.